Listed below are T cell receptor beta chains from one sample, sequenced in a study of shared clonotypes between healthy human individuals. Profiling relied on immunoSEQ multiplex PCR, and the TCRdb table lists in-frame clones only, not all of them. The repertoire holds around 1,100,000 clones, about 72% seen once, with roughly 0.9% in the top ten. The sample taken for sequencing was memory CD4+ T cells from PBMCs. The receptors here all came from a man aged 18 to 29 in good health. Some clones in this sample may be carry-over from other donors' samples. The CDR3 runs from the conserved cysteine through the conserved F or W. Fields, in order: J gene, V gene, clone size, D gene, CDR3 protein, CDR3 DNA. The D gene is left open where the match is weak. Clone size is stated in some rows and not others, as once, few, many or a class when expanded.

j_gene: TRBJ2-1
v_gene: TRBV4-3
abundance: -
d_gene: TRBD1
CDR3aa: CASSRRQGADYNNEQFF
CDR3nt: TGCGCCAGCAGCCGAAGACAGGGGGCCGACTACAACAATGAGCAGTTCTTC

j_gene: TRBJ1-2
v_gene: TRBV9
abundance: -
d_gene: TRBD1
CDR3aa: CASSVAVTGQRNYGYTF
CDR3nt: TGTGCCAGCAGCGTAGCTGTTACGGGACAGAGAAACTATGGCTACACCTTC

j_gene: TRBJ2-1
v_gene: TRBV10-3
abundance: -
d_gene: TRBD2
CDR3aa: CAISEGLAGNNEQFF
CDR3nt: TGTGCCATCAGTGAGGGACTAGCGGGGAACAATGAGCAGTTCTTC

j_gene: TRBJ2-1
v_gene: TRBV29-1
abundance: -
d_gene: -
CDR3aa: CSVGDTRGGEQFF
CDR3nt: TGCAGCGTTGGGGATACTAGGGGCGGTGAGCAGTTCTTC

j_gene: TRBJ2-7
v_gene: TRBV30
abundance: -
d_gene: -
CDR3aa: CAWTDSYEQYF
CDR3nt: TGTGCCTGGACCGACTCCTACGAGCAGTACTTC

j_gene: TRBJ1-2
v_gene: TRBV5-5
abundance: -
d_gene: -
CDR3aa: CASSPDRNYGYTF
CDR3nt: TGTGCCAGCAGCCCGGACAGAAACTATGGCTACACCTTC

j_gene: TRBJ2-1
v_gene: TRBV5-1
abundance: once
d_gene: -
CDR3aa: CASSPPGTWYNEQFF
CDR3nt: TGCGCCAGCAGCCCACCCGGGACCTGGTACAATGAGCAGTTCTTC

j_gene: TRBJ2-7
v_gene: TRBV14
abundance: -
d_gene: TRBD1
CDR3aa: CASSRGTVRGEQYF
CDR3nt: TGTGCCAGCAGCCGAGGGACAGTCCGAGGCGAGCAGTACTTC

j_gene: TRBJ2-5
v_gene: TRBV19
abundance: few
d_gene: -
CDR3aa: CASSLGTLETQYF
CDR3nt: TGTGCCAGTAGCCTTGGGACCTTAGAGACCCAGTACTTC

j_gene: TRBJ2-1
v_gene: TRBV5-4
abundance: -
d_gene: TRBD2
CDR3aa: CASSSPSGRAHEQFF
CDR3nt: TGTGCCAGCAGCTCTCCGAGCGGGAGGGCCCATGAGCAGTTCTTC

j_gene: TRBJ1-4
v_gene: TRBV28
abundance: -
d_gene: -
CDR3aa: CASSLGQGKLFF
CDR3nt: TGTGCCAGCAGTTTAGGGCAGGGAAAACTATTTTTT

j_gene: TRBJ2-4
v_gene: TRBV6-5
abundance: once
d_gene: -
CDR3aa: CASSSGGENIQYF
CDR3nt: TGTGCCAGCAGTTCTGGGGGAGAAAACATTCAGTACTTC

j_gene: TRBJ1-1
v_gene: TRBV30
abundance: few
d_gene: -
CDR3aa: CAWSESGTEAFF
CDR3nt: TGTGCCTGGAGTGAGTCGGGCACTGAAGCTTTCTTT

j_gene: TRBJ2-1
v_gene: TRBV5-4
abundance: -
d_gene: TRBD2
CDR3aa: CASSPRAGEGYNEQFF
CDR3nt: TGTGCCAGCAGCCCGCGAGCGGGAGAGGGGTACAATGAGCAGTTCTTC

j_gene: TRBJ1-1
v_gene: TRBV7-8
abundance: -
d_gene: -
CDR3aa: CASSFAGQLNTEAFF
CDR3nt: TGTGCCAGCAGCTTCGCGGGACAATTGAACACTGAAGCTTTCTTT

j_gene: TRBJ1-2
v_gene: TRBV4-2
abundance: once
d_gene: -
CDR3aa: CASSQAGEDGYTF
CDR3nt: TGTGCCAGCAGCCAGGCAGGGGAGGATGGCTACACCTTC

j_gene: TRBJ2-3
v_gene: TRBV10-1
abundance: -
d_gene: TRBD1
CDR3aa: CASSRDRGTDTQYF
CDR3nt: TGCGCCAGCTCACGGGACAGGGGCACAGATACGCAGTATTTT